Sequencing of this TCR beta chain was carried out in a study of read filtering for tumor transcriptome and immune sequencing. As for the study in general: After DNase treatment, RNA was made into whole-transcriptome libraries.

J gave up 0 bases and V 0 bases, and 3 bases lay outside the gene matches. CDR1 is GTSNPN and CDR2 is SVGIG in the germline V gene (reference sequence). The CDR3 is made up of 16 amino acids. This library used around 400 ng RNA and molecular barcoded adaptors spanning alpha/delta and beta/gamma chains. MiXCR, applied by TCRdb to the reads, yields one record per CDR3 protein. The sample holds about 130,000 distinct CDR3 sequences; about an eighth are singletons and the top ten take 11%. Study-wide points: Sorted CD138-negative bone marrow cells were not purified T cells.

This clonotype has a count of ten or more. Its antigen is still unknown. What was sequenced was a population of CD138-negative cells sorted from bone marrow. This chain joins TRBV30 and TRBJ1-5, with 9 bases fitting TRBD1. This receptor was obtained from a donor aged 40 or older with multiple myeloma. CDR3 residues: CAWSVTGGRSNQPQHF. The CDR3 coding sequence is TGTGCCTGGAGTGTGACAGGGGGACGTAGCAATCAGCCCCAGCATTTT.